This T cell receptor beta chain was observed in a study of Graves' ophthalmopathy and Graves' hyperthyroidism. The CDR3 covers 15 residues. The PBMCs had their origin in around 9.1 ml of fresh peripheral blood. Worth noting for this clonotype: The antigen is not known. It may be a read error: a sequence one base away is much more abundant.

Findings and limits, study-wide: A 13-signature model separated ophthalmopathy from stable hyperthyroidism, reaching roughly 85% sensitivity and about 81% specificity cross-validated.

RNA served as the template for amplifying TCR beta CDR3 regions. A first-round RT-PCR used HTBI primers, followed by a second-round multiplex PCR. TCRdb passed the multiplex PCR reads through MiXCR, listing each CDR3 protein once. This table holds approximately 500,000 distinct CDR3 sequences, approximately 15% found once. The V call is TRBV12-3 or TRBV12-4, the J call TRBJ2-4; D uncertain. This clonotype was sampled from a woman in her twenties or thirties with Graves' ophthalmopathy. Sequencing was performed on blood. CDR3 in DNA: TGTGCCAGCAGTTTAACCAGTTTAGCCAAAAACATTAAGTACTTC. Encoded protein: CASSLTSLAKNIKYF.